This T cell receptor beta chain is from a study of T cells in Graves' hyperthyroidism and ophthalmopathy. The CDR3 length is 14 residues. Germline V gene lookup returns CDR1 MGHRA and CDR2 YSYEKL. After removal of 0 bases from V and 7 bases from J, the junction contained 5 bases not matched to a gene. It was RNA transcripts that yielded the amplified TCR beta CDR3 regions. When the TCR CDR3 underwent first-round RT-PCR, the HTBI primer set was used. TCRdb independently ran MiXCR on the multiplex PCR reads; one entry per CDR3 protein. Among approximately 530,000 distinct CDR3 sequences listed, 15% to 20% were seen once.

The sequence derives from a man aged 40-55 years with Graves' ophthalmopathy. Material: blood. The V and J genes are TRBV4-1 and TRBJ1-2; 7 nucleotides line up with TRBD1. Here the CDR3 reads CASSQEGGGSGYTF. In DNA form, the CDR3 reads TGCGCCAGCAGCCAAGAAGGGGGCGGGAGTGGCTACACCTTC.